This TCR beta chain was observed in a study of blood T cells in healthy people across ages. About the research overall: Capturing about one barcoded beta molecule per two T cells was achieved by template switching. Findings of the study overall: Samples with more naive T cells showed higher observed beta diversity.

A remark on this clonotype: Antigen unknown.

Germline assignment: CDR1 SGHTA and CDR2 FQGTGA. The CDR3 has 15 residues. V was trimmed by 1 base and J by 7 bases, leaving 14 bases between them. Together with a sample-barcoded 5' primer, a J-beta primer mix was included in a second PCR lasting about 6 to 11 cycles. TCRdb independently ran MiXCR on the 5' RACE reads; one entry per CDR3 protein. The repertoire includes around 1.1 million distinct CDR3 sequences, roughly two fifths of them detected once, and over 10% sits in the top ten. This receptor was obtained from a man younger than 35 in good health. Sequencing was carried out using blood. This chain joins TRBV7-3 and TRBJ2-1; D is perhaps TRBD1 or TRBD2 (5 bases each). As DNA, the CDR3 is TGTGCCAGCAGCTTAAACGGGGCCCTCGGGAATGAGCAGTTCTTC. Translation gives CASSLNGALGNEQFF.